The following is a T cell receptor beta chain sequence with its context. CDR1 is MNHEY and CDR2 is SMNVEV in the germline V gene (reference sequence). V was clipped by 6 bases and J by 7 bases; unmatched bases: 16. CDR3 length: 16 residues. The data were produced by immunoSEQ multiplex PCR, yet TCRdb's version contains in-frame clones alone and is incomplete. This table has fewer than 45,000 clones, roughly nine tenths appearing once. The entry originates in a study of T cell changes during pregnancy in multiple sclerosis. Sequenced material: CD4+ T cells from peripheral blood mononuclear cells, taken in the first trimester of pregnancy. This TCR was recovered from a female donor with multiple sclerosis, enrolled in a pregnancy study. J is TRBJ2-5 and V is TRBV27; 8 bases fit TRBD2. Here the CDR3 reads CASSPSRRGVRGTQYF. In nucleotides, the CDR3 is TGTGCCAGCAGCCCTTCTAGGCGGGGGGTGAGGGGGACCCAGTACTTC.